Below are 32 T cell receptor beta chains sequenced from a single sample in a study of blood T cell repertoires in COVID-19. TCRdb's copy holds only in-frame clones and misses some; the assay was immunoSEQ multiplex PCR. The data show a few hundred thousand clones, around nine tenths seen once. The source material was peripheral blood. These receptors originate from a woman aged 70-85 years with COVID-19, enrolled during active disease.

This clone was detected many times. The gene calls are TRBV7-3 and TRBJ1-1; D unclear. With 5 bases removed from V and 0 bases from J, the gap between germline ends came to 7 bases. This CDR3 comprises 13 residues. CDR1 is SGHTA and CDR2 is FQGTGA in the germline V gene. DNA of the CDR3: TGTGCCAGCAGCGCGACAATGAACACTGAAGCTTTCTTT. This codes for CASSATMNTEAFF.

This chain uses TRBV4-2 with TRBJ2-5; 10 bases map to TRBD2. CDR1 is LGHNA and CDR2 is YNFKEQ in the germline V gene. V was clipped by 0 bases and J by 1 base; unmatched bases: 8. This CDR3 spans 18 amino acids. CDR3 sequence (DNA): TGTGCCAGCAGCCAAGAAGCGGGAGGGCCCGAAATCCAAGAGACCCAGTACTTC. Residues: CASSQEAGGPEIQETQYF.

The V and J genes are TRBV5-1 and TRBJ2-3; 7 bases are a match to TRBD2. This CDR3 contains 18 residues. CDR1 is SGHRS and CDR2 is YFSETQ in the germline V gene. The trim removed 2 bases at V and 5 bases at J, leaving 17 bases unmatched. The CDR3 nucleotides read TGCGCCAGCAGCTTACCACCCAGGTCGCGGGAGACGTTAGATACGCAGTATTTT. Its translation is CASSLPPRSRETLDTQYF.

This clone was seen just once. This chain connects TRBV28 to TRBJ2-1; 8 bases are a match to TRBD2. CDR3 length: 16 amino acids. V trimming: 5 bases; J trimming: 5 bases; junction bases outside the gene matches: 11. The germline V gene has CDR1 MDHEN and CDR2 SYDVKM. In DNA form, the CDR3 reads TGTGCCAGCAGTCTTACCGGGACTAGAGACCACAATGAGCAGTTCTTC. It is translated as CASSLTGTRDHNEQFF.

V usage is TRBV30 and J usage is TRBJ2-7, with 8 nucleotides matching TRBD1. The germline gives CDR1 GTSNPN, CDR2 SVGIG (reference sequence). The CDR3 runs to 14 residues. The J segment lost 3 bases and the V segment lost 4 bases, leaving 8 bases of the junction unmatched. CDR3 nucleotides: TGTGCCTGGACTCCGGACAGGGTGAGCTACGAGCAGTACTTC. This gives the protein CAWTPDRVSYEQYF.

The chain is built from TRBV7-2 and TRBJ2-3; D is unclear. CDR3 size: 14 residues. V was shortened by 5 bases and J by 0 bases, with 9 bases between the two germline ends. Per the germline V gene, CDR1 is SGHTA and CDR2 is FQGNSA. The chain's CDR3 is CASSRAPSTDTQYF. The CDR3 DNA reads as TGTGCCAGCAGCCGCGCGCCCAGCACAGATACGCAGTATTTT.

V gene TRBV27 combines with J gene TRBJ1-6; the D is unclear. V lost 2 bases, J lost 0 bases, and 11 bases lay in between. Per germline, CDR1 MNHEY and CDR2 SMNVEV (reference sequence). The CDR3 is made up of 17 amino acids. CDR3 residues: CASSLGLRSSYNSPLHF. For the CDR3, the DNA is TGTGCCAGCAGTTTAGGACTTAGGAGCTCCTATAATTCACCCCTCCACTTT.

J is TRBJ2-7 and V is TRBV10-3, with 8 bases matching TRBD1. Germline V lookup: CDR1 ENHRY, CDR2 SYGVKD. The V and J ends lost 6 bases and 6 bases, in that order; junction bases with no gene match: 7. The CDR3 runs to 13 residues. CDR3 protein: CAIRRDRSVEQYF. DNA for the CDR3: TGTGCCATCAGGCGGGACAGGTCTGTCGAGCAGTACTTC.

A few counts support this clone. The chain recombines TRBV7-9 with TRBJ2-7; 7 nucleotides agree with TRBD2. CDR3 length equals 14 residues. The V segment lost 5 bases and the J segment 2 bases; nucleotides outside the gene matches: 6. Germline lookup yields CDR1 SEHNR and CDR2 FQNEAQ (reference sequence). Here the CDR3 DNA reads TGTGCCAGCAGCCTCCGGGACTACGCCTACGAGCAGTACTTC. Amino acid sequence: CASSLRDYAYEQYF.

The table lists this clone with a count of one. This chain links TRBV29-1 with TRBJ1-2; possibly TRBD1 for D (5 bases). Germline CDR1 reads SQVTM; CDR2 reads ANQGSEA. The CDR3 totals 13 residues. V lost 8 bases to trimming and J lost 2 bases, with 15 bases between them. The CDR3 sequence is CSTRGTANYGYTF. For the CDR3, the DNA is TGCAGCACCCGCGGGACGGCGAACTATGGCTACACCTTC. Using reference TRBV29-1 and TRBJ1-2 for the parts outside the CDR3, the full variable domain is SAVISQKPSRDICQRGTSLTIQCQVDSQVTMMFWYRQQPGQSLTLIATANQGSEATYESGFVIDKFPISRPNLTFSTLTVSNMSPEDSSIYLCSTRGTANYGYTFGSGTRLTVV.

This sequence joins TRBV2 and TRBJ1-5, with D maybe TRBD1 (5 bases). Trimming removed 5 bases at V and 1 base at J, with 12 bases between. The germline CDR1 and CDR2 sequences are SNHLY and FYNNEI. The CDR3 runs to 15 residues. CDR3 DNA sequence: TGTGCCAGCAGTACCAACAGGTTAAGCAATCAGCCCCAGCATTTT. This translates into CASSTNRLSNQPQHF.

The chain combines TRBV6-5 with TRBJ2-3; TRBD2 matches at 15 bases. The CDR3 consists of 14 residues. The junction had 2 bases not matched to a gene; V was cut back by 5 bases and J by 8 bases. From germline, CDR1 is MNHEY and CDR2 SVGAGI. The CDR3 nucleotides read TGTGCCAGCAGTAGGACTAGCGGGAGGGGTACGCAGTATTTT. Translation gives CASSRTSGRGTQYF.

The V gene is TRBV4-2, the J gene TRBJ2-1; 9 bases fit TRBD2. The germline gives CDR1 LGHNA, CDR2 YNFKEQ. This CDR3 has 17 residues. The V gene end was trimmed by 4 bases and the J gene end by 3 bases; junction bases not matched to a gene: 10. In DNA form, the CDR3 reads TGTGCCAGCAGCCTGGGTCCCGATAGCGGGAGCTACAATGAGCAGTTCTTC. Translation: CASSLGPDSGSYNEQFF.

This clone was seen only once. The rearrangement uses TRBV6-1 and TRBJ1-2; TRBD1 is a possible D gene (5 bases). The CDR3 spans 15 residues. V lost 2 bases to trimming and J lost 2 bases, with 12 bases between them. In germline, CDR1 is MNHNS, CDR2 SASEGT. DNA of the CDR3: TGTGCCAGCAGTGAATGGGGGGTGGAGAACTATGGCTACACCTTC. It is translated as CASSEWGVENYGYTF.

DNA of the CDR3: TGCGCCAGCAGCGTGGGTGGACAGGGACAAGAGACCCAGTACTTC. This translates into CASSVGGQGQETQYF. The rearrangement links TRBV5-1 to TRBJ2-5, with 8 bases fitting TRBD1. The germline V gene encodes CDR1 SGHRS and CDR2 YFSETQ. V shed 4 bases and J 2 bases; nucleotides not matched to a gene: 7. This CDR3 is built from 15 residues.

The gene calls are TRBV18 and TRBJ2-7, with D possibly TRBD2 on 7 matching bases. This CDR3 is built from 19 residues. CDR1 is KGHSH, CDR2 LQKENI, per germline. The V gene lost 11 bases and the J gene lost 5 bases, with 37 bases spanning the gap. CDR3 region: CAPLRGVEWWRERRNEQYF. CDR3 DNA sequence: TGTGCCCCCCTAAGGGGGGTAGAGTGGTGGCGGGAGCGCAGGAACGAGCAGTACTTC.

The chain has TRBV27 and TRBJ1-1, with 9 nucleotides matching TRBD1. The ends lost 6 bases at V and 6 bases at J; junction bases unmatched: 14. The CDR3 has 16 amino acids. Germline V gene lookup returns CDR1 MNHEY and CDR2 SMNVEV (reference sequence). The CDR3 DNA reads as TGTGCCAGCAGCCTAGGGGGTGGACAGGGGATATCTGAAGCTTTCTTT. Its protein is CASSLGGGQGISEAFF.

The chain recombines TRBV5-1 with TRBJ2-7; TRBD1 matches 9 bases. This CDR3 is built from 14 residues. Trimming cost V 4 bases and J 2 bases; bases outside gene matches: 4. Germline V CDR1 and CDR2: SGHRS, YFSETQ. The CDR3 DNA follows: TGCGCCAGCAGCCCAGGGACAGGGCCCTACGAGCAGTACTTC. Encoded protein: CASSPGTGPYEQYF.

Only one count was recorded for this clone. The CDR3 here is CSVGRQENTGELFF. The CDR3 nucleotides read TGCAGCGTTGGGAGACAGGAAAACACCGGGGAGCTGTTTTTT. The chain recombines TRBV29-1 with TRBJ2-2; maybe TRBD1 (6 bases). CDR1 and CDR2 (germline): SQVTM, ANQGSEA. Trimming pared 4 bases from V and 2 bases from J, leaving 11 bases between. The CDR3 loop spans 14 amino acids.

The V gene is TRBV29-1, the J gene TRBJ2-3; D possibly corresponds to TRBD1 (6 bases). This CDR3 is built from 11 residues. Trimming removed 2 bases at V and 6 bases at J, with 6 bases between. From germline, CDR1 is SQVTM and CDR2 ANQGSEA. CDR3 nucleotide sequence: TGCAGCGTTGAACAGGGGGATACGCAGTATTTT. Protein: CSVEQGDTQYF.

Many counts were recorded for this clone. This CDR3 is CASSYNRESEKLFF. DNA of the CDR3: TGTGCCAGCAGTTATAACAGAGAAAGTGAAAAACTGTTTTTT. J is TRBJ1-4 and V is TRBV6-5; no firm D call. CDR1 and CDR2 from the germline V gene are MNHEY and SVGAGI. V lost 3 bases and J lost 7, with 12 bases in between. The CDR3 runs 14 residues.

The chain links TRBV24-1 to TRBJ1-5; D remains unclear. The CDR3 is made up of 14 amino acids. V was pared by 5 bases and J by 5 bases, with 12 bases between. CDR1 and CDR2 (germline): KGHDR, SFDVKD. CDR3 nucleotides: TGTGCCACCAGTGGCAACTTGGGCGATCAGCCCCAGCATTTT. Translation gives CATSGNLGDQPQHF.

The J gene is TRBJ1-1, the V gene TRBV6-5; D is ambiguous. V gave up 5 bases and J gave up 2 bases, with 9 bases separating them. CDR1 and CDR2 (germline): MNHEY, SVGAGI. The CDR3 consists of 13 residues. The CDR3 region has the DNA TGTGCCAGCAGTCGGACGGGAAACACTGAAGCTTTCTTT. It is translated as CASSRTGNTEAFF.

In this sample, this clone turned up once. The chain couples TRBV27 to TRBJ2-7, with 7 positions matching TRBD1. There are 15 residues in the CDR3. Germline values: CDR1 MNHEY, CDR2 SMNVEV (reference sequence). Trimming cost V 9 bases and J 0 bases; bases outside gene matches: 11. The CDR3 DNA sequence: TGTGCCAGTAGAGGAGACGGGACAGACTCCTACGAGCAGTACTTC. As protein: CASRGDGTDSYEQYF.

The chain is built from TRBV5-6 and TRBJ2-7; 8 bases line up with TRBD2. Germline-derived CDR1 and CDR2 are SGHDT and YYEEEE. The V and J ends lost 1 base and 6 bases, in that order; junction bases with no gene match: 6. This CDR3 comprises 14 residues. DNA for the CDR3: TGTGCCAGCAGCTTGAGCGGGAGAAATCGCGAGCAGTACTTC. As protein: CASSLSGRNREQYF. Based on the CDR3 plus reference TRBV5-6 and TRBJ2-7, the full variable domain is DAGVTQSPTHLIKTRGQQVTLRCSPKSGHDTVSWYQQALGQGPQFIFQYYEEEERQRGNFPDRFSGHQFPNYSSELNVNALLLGDSALYLCASSLSGRNREQYFGPGTRLTVT.

The V and J genes are TRBV7-3 and TRBJ2-1; D not certain. The CDR3 has 13 residues. Trimming pared 4 bases from V and 7 bases from J, leaving 11 bases between. From germline, CDR1 is SGHTA and CDR2 FQGTGA. As DNA, the CDR3 is TGTGCCAGCAGCTGGATTGGGCGTAATGAGCAGTTCTTC. Translating gives CASSWIGRNEQFF.

The chain is built from TRBV5-1 and TRBJ2-6, with D possibly matching TRBD1 (5 bases). V lost 4 bases and J lost 0, with 8 bases in between. Germline V gene sequence: CDR1 SGHRS, CDR2 YFSETQ. This CDR3 is 15 amino acids long. The CDR3 bases are TGCGCCAGCAGCCCCGACAGCTCTGGGGCCAACGTCCTGACTTTC. Amino acids: CASSPDSSGANVLTF. The variable domain in full, completed from reference TRBV5-1 and TRBJ2-6, reads KAGVTQTPRYLIKTRGQQVTLSCSPISGHRSVSWYQQTPGQGLQFLFEYFSETQRNKGNFPGRFSGRQFSNSRSEMNVSTLELGDSALYLCASSPDSSGANVLTFGAGSRLTVL.

The chain employs TRBV19 and TRBJ1-2, with 7 bases identical to TRBD1. CDR3 length: 13 amino acids. J was trimmed by 4 bases and V by 4 bases; bases with no gene match: 3. CDR1 is LNHDA, CDR2 SQIVND, per germline (reference sequence). The CDR3 sequence: CASSSGDSYGYTF. DNA for the CDR3: TGTGCCAGTAGTAGTGGGGACAGCTATGGCTACACCTTC.

The chain carries TRBV28 and TRBJ1-6; 7 bases align to TRBD1. Trimming cost V 5 bases and J 10 bases; bases outside gene matches: 8. CDR3 length equals 14 residues. Germline assignment: CDR1 MDHEN and CDR2 SYDVKM. CDR3 nucleotides: TGTGCCAGCAGTACGACAGGGTCTATCTCACCCCTCCACTTT. Its protein product is CASSTTGSISPLHF.

J is TRBJ1-1 and V is TRBV7-9, with 8 nucleotides matching TRBD1. CDR3 length: 16 residues. V shed 0 bases, J shed 8 bases, and the junction held 11 bases outside the gene matches. CDR1 is SEHNR, CDR2 FQNEAQ, per germline (reference sequence). CDR3 nucleotides: TGTGCCAGCAGCTTAGCGCTTACGACAGGGGCTTGGGAAGCTTTCTTT. It is translated as CASSLALTTGAWEAFF.

The genes are TRBV7-2 and TRBJ2-1, with 7 bases that match TRBD2. This CDR3 has 13 residues. Germline V gene data show CDR1 as SGHTA and CDR2 as FQGNSA. The V and J ends lost 1 base and 8 bases, in that order; junction bases with no gene match: 2. The CDR3 sequence: CASSLGGGYEQFF. Written as DNA, the CDR3 is TGTGCCAGCAGCTTAGGGGGGGGGTATGAGCAGTTCTTC.

V gene TRBV5-4 combines with J gene TRBJ2-1; possibly TRBD1 for D (5 bases). The CDR3 loop spans 16 amino acids. The germline gives CDR1 SGHNT, CDR2 YYREEE (reference sequence). Trimming left V 4 bases short and J 6 bases short, with 20 bases between. CDR3 sequence reads: CASSPQVGGAFNEQFF. CDR3 sequence (DNA): TGTGCCAGCAGCCCCCAGGTGGGTGGGGCCTTCAATGAGCAGTTCTTC.